This T cell receptor (beta chain) was recovered during a study of blood T cells in healthy people across ages. In the study overall: When template switching was applied, about one barcoded beta molecule was captured per two T cells. General study findings and limits: Observed TCR beta diversity per million T cells went down as age went up. This fall followed a roughly linear course with age.

CDR1 is SGHRS, CDR2 YFSETQ, per germline. With 0 bases clipped from V and 9 bases from J, the junction kept 6 bases outside the gene matches. The CDR3 has 15 amino acids. This clonotype was detected many times. As yet, its antigen is unknown. Using a J-beta primer mix together with a sample-barcoded 5' primer, a second PCR was run for roughly 6 to 11 cycles. All samples yielded 2.5 million or more CDR3-containing paired-end reads. In TCRdb, the 5' RACE reads were re-called with MiXCR into one record per CDR3 protein. In the table there are some 730,000 distinct CDR3 sequences, approximately 22% of which are singletons.

Sequenced input: blood. This TCR came from a man between 65 and 80 years old in good health. The chain employs TRBV5-1 and TRBJ2-1; 10 positions match TRBD2. The CDR3 sequence is CASSLAASGSFEQFF. The CDR3 nucleotides are TGCGCCAGCAGCTTGGCGGCTAGCGGGAGCTTTGAGCAGTTCTTC.